This T cell receptor beta chain emerged from a study of cytomegalovirus exposure and HLA in healthy donors (dated by TCRdb to 2015 to 2018). Study-wide context: An earlier analysis of roughly 500 of the donors reported roughly 270 Gb of sequence data and roughly 100 million unique TCR beta sequences from about 200 million T cells. An early release that covered about 600 HLA-typed donors contained about 300 gigabases of sequencing data and some 87 million unique TCR sequences. Among the approximately 430 genotyped donors, approximately 82% belonged to the genetic ancestry cluster associated with self-reported Caucasian donors. The study aimed to test whether cataloging public T cell receptors could reveal signatures of past pathogen exposure. The study profiled the T cell repertoires of more than 500 subjects by immunosequencing and related them to cytomegalovirus serostatus. A separate validation cohort of more than 100 different subjects was used in addition to the 666-subject first cohort. To predict cytomegalovirus infection status, the study brought together high-throughput TCR immunosequencing, statistical association of individual TCRs with disease status, and machine learning. In a later analysis, previously published TCR beta repertoires from more than 500 donors were re-analyzed and high-resolution HLA genotyping was added so that TCR occurrence patterns could be studied. The later analysis used no new phenotypic data to find candidate immune exposures, relying instead on TCR beta sequences and their occurrence across donors. In an earlier analysis of 500 to 650 of the donors, high-throughput TCR beta sequencing was used to judge whether each TCR beta V gene segment behaved as functional or pseudogenic. Donor age, sex, ethnicity and CMV serostatus were collected together with the repertoire data. Genome-wide SNP genotypes for about 55% of the roughly 670 donors were used in a later genetic analysis, which treated that subset as a discovery cohort. Every discovery cohort repertoire had been produced on one sequencing platform. Class I and class II HLA loci were covered by the typing at four-digit resolution. The number of typed donors differed by locus: 629-630 for A, B, C, DRB1 and DQB1; about 520 for DQA1; 606 for DPA1; and roughly 450 for DPB1. Four or five DR-DQ haplotypes were handled as single units for association and clustering because linkage in the cohort was strong. Among 398 genotyped donors of the cohort, an average of around 220,000 unique TCR beta nucleotide sequences was sequenced per donor, of which about 19% were non-productive.

To note about this clone: Its antigen is still unknown. No qualities accompany the bases; no much larger clone lies one base away.

Libraries came from the immunoSEQ multiplex PCR assay. For the multiplex PCR, a mixture combining 60 forward primers for TCR Vbeta segments and 13 reverse primers for TCR Jbeta segments was used. Amplification of the CDR3 region of rearranged TCR beta genes was performed with a multiplex PCR assay on genomic DNA. The amplified TCR beta libraries were sequenced on the Illumina HiSeq System as 87-base-pair reads. In the source study's methods: A later analysis tallied around 80 million unique TCR beta chains across the roughly 610 repertoires, and approximately 9.9 million of those chains were shared by two or more donors. To remove PCR and sequencing errors, raw reads were error-corrected and collapsed into unique sequences using a nearest-neighbor algorithm that merged closely related sequences. V, D and J gene segments were assigned by aligning CDR3 sequences to IMGT reference sequences. For a sequence to be retained, a match of at least six nucleotides was required to both a V gene segment and a J gene segment. A rearrangement counted as productive if the CDR3 had no stop codons and remained in frame with V and J, and every other rearrangement counted as non-productive. Following IMGT convention, CDR3 was defined as the stretch from the second conserved V-encoded cysteine to the conserved J-encoded phenylalanine. Sequences without an unambiguous match to a single V gene segment were excluded from the earlier analysis of approximately 600 of the donors. In an earlier analysis of approximately 560 of the donors, a V segment was called functional when productive rearrangements were above 56.7%, and segregating when the standard deviation between donors exceeded 5%. To diagnose cytomegalovirus status from the catalog of TCR beta chain sequences, a statistical classification framework was built. V and J gene assignment, in a later analysis, came from comparing TCR nucleotide sequences with IMGT/GENE-DB human TR gene sequences. The TCRdist pipeline was used in a later analysis to assign CDR3 sequences and most-parsimonious VDJ recombination scenarios. In a later analysis, each TCR beta chain was defined by its CDR3 amino acid sequence together with its V-gene family, and reads without a unique V-gene family were excluded. As a way to deal with suspected cross-contamination and a sequencing artifact, a later analysis dropped nearly 600 nucleotide sequences that were highly shared and had low generation probability. In a later analysis, a clonal expansion index for each public chain was calculated from normalized within-repertoire ranks of inferred template counts. Generation probabilities in a later analysis came from a VDJ recombination model fitted to out-of-frame rearrangements, and those results were checked against IGoR. A later analysis scored TCR-TCR, TCR-HLA and TCR-CMV co-occurrence with hypergeometric tests, applying a repertoire-size bias correction to TCR pairs. False discovery rates were estimated in a later analysis by permuting HLA or CMV assignments 20 times. In a later analysis, co-occurring TCRs were grouped with DBSCAN, and TCRdist sequence similarity was added when clustering was performed within HLA-allele-positive subsets. Co-occurrence clustering excluded repertoires with fewer than 30,000 or more than 120,000 public chains, plus five with anomalous nucleotide sharing. TCRdb stores this immuneACCESS table with in-frame sequences only. Part of the clones is absent; in the studies checked, under half of the shortfall reflects unresolved V genes, and no reason is known for the rest. The V and J calls and clone size are taken from that table; D and trimming were inferred from the DNA. The sample has 200,000 to 250,000 clones on record, less than 80% of them singletons. The ten largest clones add up to 0.2% to 0.25% of the sample.

The cohort was made up of roughly 670 healthy bone marrow donors. At the time of sampling, all cohort members were nominally healthy, though unrecorded immune exposures were likely present. The donor tested CMV seronegative and was one of the 352 seronegative cohort members. A peripheral blood sample was provided by each donor, and peripheral blood mononuclear cells were used for TCR beta sequencing. Genomic DNA extraction from the blood cell samples was performed with the Qiagen DNeasy Blood Extraction Kit. Here is what the overall study found, with its caveats: Because some donors lacked HLA typing at each locus, the association tests relied only on the typed subset. The authors suggested that the approach could potentially be generalized to other disease states and immunological phenotypes. In an earlier analysis of 587 of the donors, most TCR beta V segments appeared in productive rearrangements about 87% or about 30% of the time, broadly matching IMGT annotations. The cohort was sequenced for TCR beta chains only, and without alpha or paired-chain data the features that could be detected were limited. In a later analysis, the rate of TCR association differed among HLA loci, with DRB1 alleles having the most associated TCRs and HLA-C alleles having the fewest. Correlated functional status among segregating V segments might reflect linkage disequilibrium, but an unknown experimental factor could not be ruled out. A later analysis found that HLA-associated TCR beta chains were more clonally expanded and had lower generation probabilities than equally common non-associated chains. Cytomegalovirus status was reported to be diagnosed by the classifier with high specificity and sensitivity in both the original and validation cohorts. Most TCR sequences were observed very rarely across donors, whereas some public TCRs were present in many individuals. In a later analysis, most CMV-associated TCR beta chains were found to appear HLA-restricted, with HLA associations seemingly driven largely by CMV exposure. Several of the top co-occurrence clusters appeared to be linked to parvovirus B19, influenza, CMV and Epstein-Barr virus, according to a later analysis. An association between a missense DCLRE1C variant and V-gene and J-gene trimming of TCR beta chains was found in a later genetic analysis and replicated in an independent cohort. Strong co-occurrence of HLA alleles, especially DR and DQ, made assigning TCR associations to individual alleles difficult. A later analysis associated approximately 17,000 TCR beta sequences with specific HLA alleles at a false discovery rate of 0.05. Because counts were too low, roughly 17 rarely observed V segments, including chromosome 9 orphons, were left out of the earlier analysis of some 600 of the donors. Roughly uniform sequencing depth across donors was assumed in presence/absence analyses, although this assumption may not hold. A few of the identified cytomegalovirus-associated TCR beta chains were confirmed in vitro to be specific for cytomegalovirus antigens. A further reported finding was that TCR beta sequences accurately predicted the HLA-A and HLA-B alleles for most subjects in the first cohort. A later genetic analysis reported fewer N-insertions in productive TCRs among donors in an Asian-associated ancestry cluster than the roughly 640-donor mean. A cluster of highly shared sequence variants was judged likely to be a technical artifact of the sequencing pipeline. The only immune exposure information available for the cohort was CMV serostatus. The study gave a list of some 150 TCR beta chains associated with cytomegalovirus.

The TCR originated in a girl aged 2 to 9 in good health and CMV-seronegative. The material sequenced was PBMCs.

The bases are TGTGCCACCAGCAAGGTACTAGGACAGACCTATGGCTACACCTTC. This codes for CATSKVLGQTYGYTF. This receptor chain uses TRBV15 and TRBJ1-2; tentative D gene TRBD1, with 6 bases matching. The CDR1 and CDR2 encoded by the germline V gene (reference sequence) are LNHNV and YYDKDF. V sheds 4 bases and J sheds 4 bases, leaving 16 bases between their ends. From the cysteine up to the phenylalanine, the CDR3 has a length of 15 residues. Solely the CDR3 DNA is kept, with 45 bases framed from the first base. With the rest looked up from the reference TRBV15 and TRBJ1-2 genes rather than sequenced, the full variable domain is DAMVIQNPRYQVTQFGKPVTLSCSQTLNHNVMYWYQQKSSQAPKLLFHYYDKDFNNEADTPDNFQSRRPNTSFCFLDIRSPGLGDTAMYLCATSKVLGQTYGYTFGSGTRLTVV.